This TCR beta chain was sequenced for a study of blood T cell repertoires in COVID-19. V lost 6 bases and J lost 9, with 36 bases in between. This CDR3 region has 20 residues. Germline V gene data show CDR1 as MDHEN and CDR2 as SYDVKM. Repertoires were generated with immunoSEQ multiplex PCR, while TCRdb's copy carries only in-frame clones and drops some. The sample shows 110,000 to 150,000 clones, about 87% of them seen only once. V and J are TRBV28 and TRBJ2-1; a weak D match, TRBD2 (7 bases). Sequenced input: peripheral blood. The TCR sequence derives from a human donor in a cohort sampled during active COVID-19. CDR3 coding DNA: TGTGCCAGCAGCCATGCCTGGGCGGGGGCCCTACTTCCTACAATACGTGAGCAGTTCTTC. This encodes CASSHAWAGALLPTIREQFF. The full variable domain, with the rest looked up from reference TRBV28 and TRBJ2-1, is DVKVTQSSRYLVKRTGEKVFLECVQDMDHENMFWYRQDPGLGLRLIYFSYDVKMKEKGDIPEGYSVSREKKERFSLILESASTNQTSMYLCASSHAWAGALLPTIREQFFGPGTRLTVL.